These T cell receptor beta chains were read from a single sample in a study of OX40 agonist ivuxolimab in advanced cancers. Method: immunoSEQ multiplex PCR; TCRdb's copy keeps in-frame clones and lacks some. In the table there are around 80,000 clones, over 75% of which are singletons. The source material was CD4+ or CD8+ T cells sorted from blood, sampled in a trial of the OX40 agonist ivuxolimab. The receptor source for this set is an adult with an advanced solid tumor such as melanoma, head and neck, liver or kidney cancer. CDR3s leave out the opening cysteine and the closing phenylalanine or tryptophan. A D gene is named only where the DNA matches it firmly.

V gene: TRBV5-1; D gene: NA; J gene: TRBJ2-5; CDR3 protein: ASSLQETQY
V gene: TRBV13; D gene: NA; J gene: TRBJ1-1; CDR3 protein: ASSLIISTEAF
V gene: TRBV4-3; D gene: TRBD1; J gene: TRBJ1-1; CDR3 protein: ASSETGGTEAF
V gene: TRBV4-3; D gene: NA; J gene: TRBJ2-4; CDR3 protein: ASSQGGPGTVLAKNIQY
V gene: TRBV5-1; D gene: NA; J gene: TRBJ1-5; CDR3 protein: ASSFYGQPEGPQH
V gene: TRBV11-3; D gene: NA; J gene: TRBJ1-2; CDR3 protein: ASSLEGRSYGYT
V gene: TRBV5-1; D gene: TRBD2; J gene: TRBJ2-3; CDR3 protein: ASSLVAGVGDTQY
V gene: TRBV27; D gene: TRBD1; J gene: TRBJ1-4; CDR3 protein: ASSFRDRAL
V gene: TRBV10-3; D gene: NA; J gene: TRBJ2-2; CDR3 protein: AISRGAGELF
V gene: TRBV6-5; D gene: TRBD1; J gene: TRBJ1-2; CDR3 protein: ASSYLQGTYGYT
V gene: TRBV4-2; D gene: NA; J gene: TRBJ1-1; CDR3 protein: ASSQTLGGRVNTEAF
V gene: TRBV7-3; D gene: NA; J gene: TRBJ1-5; CDR3 protein: ASSIGPLRSNQPQH
V gene: TRBV30; D gene: NA; J gene: TRBJ1-2; CDR3 protein: AWSVRDGYT
V gene: TRBV7-2; D gene: TRBD1; J gene: TRBJ1-2; CDR3 protein: ASSLRDRGLRDT
V gene: TRBV2; D gene: NA; J gene: TRBJ2-3; CDR3 protein: ASSGWGSGLRDTQY
V gene: TRBV5-1; D gene: TRBD1; J gene: TRBJ2-5; CDR3 protein: ASSPGTGAVETQY
V gene: TRBV28; D gene: NA; J gene: TRBJ2-1; CDR3 protein: ASKRDTYNEQF
V gene: TRBV19; D gene: NA; J gene: TRBJ1-1; CDR3 protein: ASSIGGTNTEAF
V gene: TRBV7-3; D gene: NA; J gene: TRBJ2-1; CDR3 protein: ASSFKGTNSYNEQF
V gene: TRBV5-4; D gene: NA; J gene: TRBJ2-7; CDR3 protein: ASSWGVRASYEQY
V gene: TRBV5-7; D gene: TRBD2; J gene: TRBJ2-3; CDR3 protein: ASSFTSGGLTDTQY
V gene: TRBV7-6; D gene: TRBD2; J gene: TRBJ2-5; CDR3 protein: ASSIRGGEETQY
V gene: TRBV2; D gene: NA; J gene: TRBJ2-5; CDR3 protein: ASRPGRPYQETQY
V gene: TRBV10-3; D gene: TRBD1; J gene: TRBJ1-2; CDR3 protein: AISERDRDYGYT
V gene: TRBV5-5; D gene: NA; J gene: TRBJ1-1; CDR3 protein: ASSLLMQGWLGTEAF
V gene: TRBV19; D gene: NA; J gene: TRBJ2-2; CDR3 protein: ASTTIGARNTGELF
V gene: TRBV4-1; D gene: NA; J gene: TRBJ1-1; CDR3 protein: ASSQFTGRGTEAF
V gene: TRBV7-3; D gene: TRBD1; J gene: TRBJ2-6; CDR3 protein: ASSGIGTADSGANVLT
V gene: TRBV4-2; D gene: NA; J gene: TRBJ2-7; CDR3 protein: ASSQDTSSPYEQY
V gene: TRBV7-2; D gene: TRBD2; J gene: TRBJ2-1; CDR3 protein: ASSLRSAGEIPNEQF
V gene: TRBV9; D gene: NA; J gene: TRBJ2-2; CDR3 protein: ASSVDRVETGELF
V gene: TRBV19; D gene: TRBD1; J gene: TRBJ1-2; CDR3 protein: ATSFGTDYGYT
V gene: TRBV11-2; D gene: NA; J gene: TRBJ1-1; CDR3 protein: ASSLTENTEAF
V gene: TRBV7-9; D gene: NA; J gene: TRBJ2-5; CDR3 protein: ASSPPGVLETQY
V gene: TRBV18; D gene: TRBD1; J gene: TRBJ1-2; CDR3 protein: ASSPDGTVSYGYT
V gene: TRBV14; D gene: NA; J gene: TRBJ2-1; CDR3 protein: ASSPNIRGGSEQF
V gene: TRBV7-3; D gene: NA; J gene: TRBJ1-1; CDR3 protein: ASSLNVRGTEAF
V gene: TRBV25-1; D gene: NA; J gene: TRBJ1-1; CDR3 protein: ASSDGGRAEAF
V gene: TRBV19; D gene: NA; J gene: TRBJ1-1; CDR3 protein: ASSTDSRTEAF
V gene: TRBV9; D gene: NA; J gene: TRBJ2-1; CDR3 protein: ASSVGGGSSYNEQF
V gene: TRBV7-2; D gene: TRBD2; J gene: TRBJ2-2; CDR3 protein: ASSPKAPGLANTGELF
V gene: TRBV7-7; D gene: NA; J gene: TRBJ1-1; CDR3 protein: ASSFEDRKAF